Shown below are 15 T cell receptor beta chains from a single sample sequenced in a study of molecular identifiers for immune sequencing clone quantification. TCRdb re-called the PCR reads with MiXCR, one entry per CDR3 protein. Of about 40,000 distinct CDR3 sequences listed, approximately 24% are singletons. Sequencing was done on a sample of naive CD8+ T cells from blood, with Jurkat cell RNA spiked in. The sample's subset: FACS-sorted CD8+CD4-CCR7+CD45RA+ naive T cells. Receptors were obtained from a human donor in good health. Some libraries in this study had Jurkat cell RNA spiked in.

This clonotype came up a few times. Being one base from a much bigger clone, this may be a read error. The chain has TRBV20-1 and TRBJ2-1, with unresolved D. Germline CDR1 DFQATT, CDR2 SNEGSKA (reference sequence). The CDR3 spans 18 residues. CDR3 amino acids: CSARGLAWDGVTYNEQSF. CDR3 bases: TGCAGTGCTAGAGGCCTCGCCTGGGATGGGGTTACCTACAATGAGCAGTCCTTC.

Ten or more counts support this clonotype. The V call is TRBV27, the J call TRBJ2-3, with D unresolved. Trimming removed 0 bases at V and 2 bases at J, with 12 bases between. Germline values: CDR1 MNHEY, CDR2 SMNVEV (reference sequence). This CDR3 contains 16 residues. The CDR3 nucleotides read TGTGCCAGCAGTTTATCGAAGGGTCTTTTCACAGATACGCAGTATTTT. Its protein product is CASSLSKGLFTDTQYF.

This rearrangement joins TRBV19 to TRBJ1-1; 8 positions agree with TRBD1. V was clipped by 4 bases and J by 0 bases; unmatched bases: 4. The CDR3 extends over 15 amino acids. Per the germline V gene, CDR1 is LNHDA and CDR2 is SQIVND (reference sequence). The CDR3 spells CASSTRTGLNTEAFF. CDR3 nucleotides: TGTGCCAGTAGTACCCGGACAGGGCTGAACACTGAAGCTTTCTTT. Drawing the rest from reference TRBV19 and TRBJ1-1, the complete variable domain is DGGITQSPKYLFRKEGQNVTLSCEQNLNHDAMYWYRQDPGQGLRLIYYSQIVNDFQKGDIAEGYSVSREKKESFPLTVTSAQKNPTAFYLCASSTRTGLNTEAFFGQGTRLTVV.

This clonotype was observed many times. Written as DNA, the CDR3 is TGTGCCAGCAGTTTCTGGCCGCCCCCTAGCACAGATACGCAGTATTTT. Its protein product is CASSFWPPPSTDTQYF. This sequence joins TRBV12-3 or TRBV12-4 and TRBJ2-3; D is unclear. The CDR3 is made up of 16 amino acids. Trimming removed 3 bases at V and 0 bases at J, with 13 bases between.

Worth noting for this clonotype: A much larger clone lies a single base off, so this may be a read error. V gene TRBV7-9 combines with J gene TRBJ1-3; unclear D gene. Per the germline V gene, CDR1 is SEHNR and CDR2 is FQNEAQ (reference sequence). CDR3 length: 14 residues. Written as DNA, the CDR3 is TGTGCCAGCAGCCCCGACAACTCTGGAAACACCGTATATTTT. This translates into CASSPDNSGNTVYF.

V gene TRBV7-9 combines with J gene TRBJ1-1; D might be TRBD1 (6 bases). V was clipped by 6 bases and J by 5 bases, with 13 bases between them. Germline loops: CDR1 SEHNR, CDR2 FQNEAQ (reference sequence). The CDR3 has 13 residues. CDR3 loop: CASSQDSWTEAFF. In DNA, the CDR3 is TGTGCCAGCAGTCAGGACAGCTGGACTGAAGCTTTCTTT.

By frequency in the sample, this clonotype is medium-sized. The rearrangement joins TRBV7-2 to TRBJ2-3; 8 positions agree with TRBD2. CDR1 SGHTA and CDR2 FQGNSA come from the germline V gene. CDR3 length: 15 amino acids. J gave up 1 base and V 1 base, and 1 base lay outside the gene matches. The CDR3 DNA sequence: TGTGCCAGCAGCTTAGGGCGGGGGGGCACAGATACGCAGTATTTT. Translation gives CASSLGRGGTDTQYF.

Here the CDR3 DNA reads TGCGCCAGCAGCCAAGATAGGATGGATTCCTACGAGCAGTACTTC. Its translation is CASSQDRMDSYEQYF. V usage is TRBV4-3 and J usage is TRBJ2-7; D unresolved. The germline CDR1 and CDR2 sequences are LGHNA and YSLEER. Trimming left V 0 bases short and J 1 base short, with 10 bases between. CDR3 length: 15 residues.

V and J are TRBV7-9 and TRBJ1-1; 9 bases are a match to TRBD1. J lost 0 bases, V lost 4 bases, and 3 bases had no gene match. Per the germline V gene, CDR1 is SEHNR and CDR2 is FQNEAQ (reference sequence). CDR3 length equals 15 residues. CDR3 DNA: TGTGCCAGCAGCTCGGGACAGGGCATGAACACTGAAGCTTTCTTT. Amino acids: CASSSGQGMNTEAFF.

This clonotype was recorded many times. This sequence joins TRBV11-2 and TRBJ2-2; TRBD2 is a possible D gene (5 bases). The germline V gene has CDR1 SGHAT and CDR2 FQNNGV. The V and J ends lost 5 bases and 7 bases respectively, with 23 bases between them. CDR3 length: 17 residues. In nucleotides, the CDR3 is TGTGCCAGCAGCCTTGGGCGGGCGGATACTTACGTCGGGGAGCTGTTTTTT. It is translated as CASSLGRADTYVGELFF.

This clonotype has just a few counts. A much more abundant neighbour one base away suggests this may be a read error. V usage is TRBV7-8 and J usage is TRBJ2-7; possibly TRBD1 or TRBD2 for D (5 bases each). The CDR3 is 14 amino acids. Trimming stripped 5 bases from V and 5 bases from J, with 16 bases between. Germline V CDR1 and CDR2: SGHVS, FQNEAQ. CDR3 protein: CASSPSGTAHEQYF. The CDR3 bases are TGTGCCAGCAGCCCGTCCGGGACCGCCCACGAGCAGTACTTC.

This clonotype was recorded at least ten times. CDR3 in amino acids: CASSQGAGETTYNEQFF. Here the CDR3 DNA reads TGCGCCAGCAGCCAAGGGGCGGGGGAAACCACCTACAATGAGCAGTTCTTC. The chain has TRBV4-1 and TRBJ2-1, with 7 bases lining up with TRBD2. This CDR3 comprises 17 residues. The germline CDR1 and CDR2 sequences are MGHRA and YSYEKL. With 1 base clipped from V and 2 bases from J, the junction kept 8 bases outside the gene matches.

This clonotype was counted ten times or more. The chain couples TRBV13 to TRBJ1-5; the D is unclear. Trimming took 0 bases from V and 6 from J, leaving 3 bases between them. Germline loops: CDR1 PRHDT, CDR2 FYEKMQ (reference sequence). This CDR3 has 12 amino acids. For the CDR3, the DNA is TGTGCCAGCAGCTTAGGCAGTCAGCCCCAGCATTTT. Protein sequence: CASSLGSQPQHF.

This clonotype came up many times. CDR3 protein: CASSAGGPYEQYF. As DNA, the CDR3 is TGTGCCAGCAGCGCCGGGGGACCCTACGAGCAGTACTTC. The rearrangement links TRBV5-4 to TRBJ2-7; D might be TRBD2 (6 bases). Germline assignment: CDR1 SGHNT and CDR2 YYREEE (reference sequence). The V end lost 4 bases, the J end lost 2 bases, and 10 bases lay between the germline ends. This CDR3 is 13 amino acids long.

CDR3 nucleotides: TGTGCCAGCAGCGTATCATACACCTACAATGAGCAGTTCTTC. As protein: CASSVSYTYNEQFF. The rearrangement uses TRBV9 and TRBJ2-1; D not resolved. This CDR3 has 14 residues. The germline CDR1 and CDR2 sequences are SGDLS and YYNGEE. With 1 base removed from V and 2 bases from J, the gap between germline ends came to 7 bases.